Below are 7 T cell receptor beta chains sequenced from a single sample in a study of blood T cell repertoires in COVID-19. The method was immunoSEQ multiplex PCR; TCRdb's version includes in-frame clones alone and lacks a portion of them. The sample yields about 120,000 clones, approximately 84% seen once. Sequenced input: peripheral blood. The origin of the receptors is a man aged 65-85 years with active or convalescent COVID-19.

This clone was observed a handful of times. The rearrangement uses TRBV19 and TRBJ2-3; D perhaps matches TRBD1 (6 bases). Germline CDR1 LNHDA, CDR2 SQIVND (reference sequence). The CDR3 runs to 15 residues. V was clipped by 5 bases and J by 0 bases, with 12 bases between them. CDR3 amino acids: CASSVLGGSTDTQYF. The CDR3 bases are TGTGCCAGTAGTGTCCTTGGGGGCAGCACAGATACGCAGTATTTT.

This rearrangement joins TRBV3-1 (or the pseudogene TRBV3-2) to TRBJ2-2; D is possibly TRBD2 (6 bases). This CDR3 region has 15 residues. Germline CDR1 is LGHDT and CDR2 is YNNKEL (reference sequence). V lost 4 bases and J 2 bases, leaving 11 bases between the germline ends. The CDR3 loop reads CASSLSSANTGELFF. The CDR3 coding sequence is TGTGCCAGCAGCCTCTCTAGCGCCAACACCGGGGAGCTGTTTTTT.

This chain joins TRBV5-1 and TRBJ2-2; 15 positions match TRBD2. The CDR3 consists of 18 residues. Unmatched junction bases numbered 11, after V lost 4 bases and J lost 7 bases. CDR1 is SGHRS and CDR2 is YFSETQ in the germline V gene. CDR3 amino acids: CASSPYGLAGGRSGELFF. CDR3 coding DNA: TGCGCCAGCAGCCCCTACGGACTAGCGGGGGGGCGGAGCGGGGAGCTGTTTTTT.

V and J are TRBV11-3 and TRBJ2-5, with 7 bases that match TRBD1. The ends lost 1 base at V and 5 bases at J; junction bases unmatched: 7. CDR1 SGHNT and CDR2 YENEEA come from the germline V gene. There are 15 residues in the CDR3. CDR3 sequence reads: CASSLVAVGQETQYF. The DNA for the CDR3 is TGTGCCAGCAGCTTAGTTGCGGTGGGACAGGAGACCCAGTACTTC.

DNA for the CDR3: TGTGCCAGCAGCGCCGGGACAGTGAACACTGAAGCTTTCTTT. It specifies CASSAGTVNTEAFF. The rearrangement links TRBV7-9 to TRBJ1-1, with 7 bases lining up with TRBD1. The CDR3 has 14 residues. Germline CDR1 reads SEHNR; CDR2 reads FQNEAQ (reference sequence). Trimming cost V 5 bases and J 0 bases; bases outside gene matches: 3.

In its sample, this clone was seen a few times. The chain uses TRBV9 and TRBJ1-2, with 9 bases matching TRBD1. From germline, CDR1 is SGDLS and CDR2 YYNGEE. With 2 bases clipped from V and 8 bases from J, the junction kept 10 bases outside the gene matches. The CDR3 is made up of 15 amino acids. CDR3 loop: CASSVTGTGSLGYTF. In DNA, the CDR3 is TGTGCCAGCAGCGTGACCGGGACAGGGAGTTTAGGCTACACCTTC.

The chain is built from TRBV7-2 and TRBJ1-6; D perhaps matches TRBD1 (6 bases). The V end was cut by 2 bases, the J end by 9 bases, with 14 bases between. The CDR3 is made up of 15 amino acids. Germline-derived CDR1 and CDR2 are SGHTA and FQGNSA. The CDR3 DNA follows: TGTGCCAGCAGCTTAACACAGAAACAGGGTTCACCCCTCCACTTT. Encoded protein: CASSLTQKQGSPLHF.